A selection of T cell receptor beta chains follows, all from one sample in a study of shared clonotypes between healthy human individuals. Sequencing was performed with immunoSEQ multiplex PCR; in TCRdb, only in-frame clones are kept and a portion is missing. In the table there are around 240,000 clones, 50% to 75% of which are singletons. Sequenced: memory CD4+ T cells sorted from blood. The receptors originated from a man between 25 and 39 years old in good health. CDR3s leave out the opening cysteine and the closing phenylalanine or tryptophan. Where a row states a size, it is once, few, many or the class of an expanded clone; other rows omit it.

CDR3: ASSLRGGGVADTQY; J: TRBJ2-3; size: -; V: TRBV5-1
CDR3: ASSPRTSGSPPEQY; J: TRBJ2-3; size: -; V: TRBV9
CDR3: ASRPETVSTDTQY; J: TRBJ2-3; size: -; V: TRBV5-1
CDR3: ASSAPRGDYGYT; J: TRBJ1-2; size: -; V: TRBV5-4
CDR3: SAVSWGAGELF; J: TRBJ2-2; size: few; V: TRBV29-1
CDR3: ASSPGTGVSTGELF; J: TRBJ2-2; size: -; V: TRBV18
CDR3: ASSLAYGGGISYNEQF; J: TRBJ2-1; size: many; V: TRBV5-4
CDR3: ASSSWTEILVEQY; J: TRBJ2-7; size: few; V: TRBV28
CDR3: ASSERDRGHRSGELF; J: TRBJ2-2; size: -; V: TRBV6-1
CDR3: ASSLVPGVRDGYT; J: TRBJ1-2; size: few; V: TRBV5-6
CDR3: ASSVGLVGYEQY; J: TRBJ2-7; size: -; V: TRBV10-2
CDR3: ASSVAGTGRDLRREQF; J: TRBJ2-1; size: -; V: TRBV9
CDR3: AWNRQGLNEQF; J: TRBJ2-1; size: few; V: TRBV30
CDR3: ASSLPSGRAGLGRVGEQY; J: TRBJ2-7; size: few; V: TRBV28
CDR3: ASSLVGPNTEAF; J: TRBJ1-1; size: many; V: TRBV11-2
CDR3: ASSLVDRGGTEAF; J: TRBJ1-1; size: -; V: TRBV5-1
CDR3: ASSDSLFAANNQPQH; J: TRBJ1-5; size: once; V: TRBV6-4
CDR3: SVDYGYT; J: TRBJ1-2; size: -; V: TRBV29-1
CDR3: ASRAAGGNYGYT; J: TRBJ1-2; size: -; V: TRBV27
CDR3: ASSFSGTIPYEQY; J: TRBJ2-7; size: -; V: TRBV5-1
CDR3: ASRPFGAGELF; J: TRBJ2-2; size: -; V: TRBV2
CDR3: ASKTLGEGPYEQY; J: TRBJ2-7; size: -; V: TRBV28
CDR3: ASSRGGVGNLNTEAF; J: TRBJ1-1; size: -; V: TRBV7-2
CDR3: ASQRGPEYEQY; J: TRBJ2-7; size: once; V: TRBV6-5
CDR3: ASSINSGQTYEQY; J: TRBJ2-7; size: -; V: TRBV7-2
CDR3: ASSGGAATYYEQY; J: TRBJ2-7; size: -; V: TRBV9
CDR3: ASRGGTSGRSYEQY; J: TRBJ2-7; size: -; V: TRBV2
CDR3: ASSSSPRRLNGTGELF; J: TRBJ2-2; size: -; V: TRBV11-3
CDR3: ASSQDGRARELF; J: TRBJ2-2; size: -; V: TRBV14
CDR3: ASSDGVFAGNTIY; J: TRBJ1-3; size: many; V: TRBV25-1
CDR3: ASSFSGIKQY; J: TRBJ2-7; size: few; V: TRBV27
CDR3: ASSFNLLGRGTNEKLF; J: TRBJ1-4; size: -; V: TRBV5-6
CDR3: ASSYYREAEAF; J: TRBJ1-1; size: -; V: TRBV6-5
CDR3: ASSYGETQY; J: TRBJ2-5; size: -; V: TRBV6-1
CDR3: ASSEAGRLVQY; J: TRBJ2-4; size: -; V: TRBV2
CDR3: ASSPDPGLAGGAQY; J: TRBJ2-3; size: -; V: TRBV5-1
CDR3: ASSLGGTGYEQY; J: TRBJ2-7; size: -; V: TRBV7-3